These 11 T cell receptor beta chains were sequenced from one sample in a study of OX40 agonist ivuxolimab in advanced cancers. The protocol was immunoSEQ multiplex PCR, while the TCRdb copy is restricted to in-frame clones and leaves out a portion. The sample yields 60,000 to 65,000 clones, 91% seen once. The sample in question was CD4+ or CD8+ T cells sorted from blood, obtained in a trial of the OX40 agonist ivuxolimab. The source of these receptors is an adult with an advanced solid tumor such as melanoma, head and neck, liver or kidney cancer.

This sequence joins TRBV27 and TRBJ1-5, with D possibly being TRBD1 (5 bases). The CDR3 sequence is 12 residues long. V was clipped by 6 bases and J by 6 bases, with 9 bases between them. The germline CDR1 and CDR2 sequences are MNHEY and SMNVEV (reference sequence). The CDR3 here is CASSIGGQPQHF. Written as DNA, the CDR3 is TGTGCCAGCAGCATTGGGGGTCAGCCCCAGCATTTT.

This chain joins TRBV6-5 and TRBJ2-3, with D unresolved. CDR1 MNHEY and CDR2 SVGAGI come from the germline V gene. V was shortened by 2 bases and J by 2 bases, with 5 bases between the two germline ends. This CDR3 has 13 residues. Written as DNA, the CDR3 is TGTGCCAGCAGTTACAACCCCACAGATACGCAGTATTTT. This gives the protein CASSYNPTDTQYF.

CDR3 region: CASSWRKELREMEYF. The DNA of the CDR3 is TGTGCCAGCAGCTGGAGAAAGGAACTCCGGGAGATGGAGTACTTC. The chain couples TRBV5-6 to TRBJ2-4; possible D gene TRBD2, 6 bases. The CDR3 totals 15 residues. Germline V gene data show CDR1 as SGHDT and CDR2 as YYEEEE. V was shortened by 3 bases and J by 14 bases, with 24 bases between the two germline ends.

The V call is TRBV7-2, the J call TRBJ1-1, with D unresolved. V was pared by 5 bases and J by 3 bases, with 7 bases between. CDR3 size: 12 residues. CDR1 is SGHTA, CDR2 FQGNSA, per germline. CDR3 DNA sequence: TGTGCCAGCAGCCCAGAGTACACTGAAGCTTTCTTT. Translating gives CASSPEYTEAFF.

This clone was found once. The chain couples TRBV28 to TRBJ2-5, with D tentatively TRBD2 (6 bases). The CDR3 runs to 15 residues. V lost 6 bases to trimming and J lost 3 bases, with 17 bases between them. Germline loops: CDR1 MDHEN, CDR2 SYDVKM. The CDR3 protein is CASSNIGGGEETQYF. The DNA of the CDR3 is TGTGCCAGCAGCAATATCGGGGGTGGGGAAGAGACCCAGTACTTC.

The chain joins TRBV9 to TRBJ2-3; no clear D gene. CDR3 length: 13 residues. V lost 2 bases, J lost 0 bases, and 4 bases lay in between. CDR1 is SGDLS and CDR2 is YYNGEE in the germline V gene. The chain's CDR3 is CASSVISTDTQYF. CDR3 DNA sequence: TGTGCCAGCAGCGTTATTAGCACAGATACGCAGTATTTT.

The chain couples TRBV5-5 to TRBJ1-3; D is possibly TRBD1 (5 bases). V lost 2 bases to trimming and J lost 0 bases, with 9 bases between them. The CDR3 has 15 amino acids. CDR1 is SGHKS, CDR2 YYEKEE, per germline (reference sequence). CDR3: CASSFGRGSGNTIYF. DNA for the CDR3: TGTGCCAGCAGCTTTGGTAGGGGCTCTGGAAACACCATATATTTT. The whole variable domain, filled in from reference TRBV5-5 and TRBJ1-3, reads DAGVTQSPTHLIKTRGQQVTLRCSPISGHKSVSWYQQVLGQGPQFIFQYYEKEERGRGNFPDRFSARQFPNYSSELNVNALLLGDSALYLCASSFGRGSGNTIYFGEGSWLTVV.

This clone turned up a few times. In the same sample, other DNA sequences code for this CDR3. The J gene is TRBJ1-3, the V gene TRBV12-5, with TRBD1 matching over 7 bases. From germline, CDR1 is LGHNT and CDR2 FRNRAP. The V gene end was trimmed by 4 bases and the J gene end by 2 bases; junction bases not matched to a gene: 2. The CDR3 runs 14 residues. The CDR3 DNA is TGTGCTAGTGGTTCTGGGACAGCTGGAAACACCATATATTTT. Amino acids: CASGSGTAGNTIYF.

This chain connects TRBV2 to TRBJ2-5; D call uncertain. The germline V and J ends were trimmed by 4 bases and 1 base, with 4 bases remaining between them. Germline V lookup: CDR1 SNHLY, CDR2 FYNNEI. The CDR3 spans 12 residues. CDR3 nucleotide sequence: TGTGCCAGCAGTGCCAGCCAAGAGACCCAGTACTTC. It yields the protein CASSASQETQYF.

This chain uses TRBV5-8 with TRBJ2-1; D may be TRBD1 or TRBD2 (5 bases each). The ends were cut back, 1 base at V and 0 bases at J, with 8 bases in the middle. Germline-derived CDR1 and CDR2 are SGHTS and YDEGEE. This CDR3 region has 15 residues. CDR3 in DNA: TGTGCCAGCAGCTTGTTGAGGGGCTCCTACAATGAGCAGTTCTTC. As protein: CASSLLRGSYNEQFF. Full variable domain (rest looked up from reference TRBV5-8 and TRBJ2-1): EAGVTQSPTHLIKTRGQQATLRCSPISGHTSVYWYQQALGLGLQFLLWYDEGEERNRGNFPPRFSGRQFPNYSSELNVNALELEDSALYLCASSLLRGSYNEQFFGPGTRLTVL.

The chain is built from TRBV6-6 and TRBJ1-2; 7 bases are a match to TRBD1. V lost 0 bases to trimming and J lost 8 bases; unmatched junction nucleotides: 9. The CDR3 runs to 15 residues. CDR1 and CDR2 (germline): MNHNY, SVGAGI (reference sequence). The CDR3 region has the DNA TGTGCCAGCAGTTACTCGGCAGGGGGAACTATGGGCTACACCTTC. This sequence encodes CASSYSAGGTMGYTF.